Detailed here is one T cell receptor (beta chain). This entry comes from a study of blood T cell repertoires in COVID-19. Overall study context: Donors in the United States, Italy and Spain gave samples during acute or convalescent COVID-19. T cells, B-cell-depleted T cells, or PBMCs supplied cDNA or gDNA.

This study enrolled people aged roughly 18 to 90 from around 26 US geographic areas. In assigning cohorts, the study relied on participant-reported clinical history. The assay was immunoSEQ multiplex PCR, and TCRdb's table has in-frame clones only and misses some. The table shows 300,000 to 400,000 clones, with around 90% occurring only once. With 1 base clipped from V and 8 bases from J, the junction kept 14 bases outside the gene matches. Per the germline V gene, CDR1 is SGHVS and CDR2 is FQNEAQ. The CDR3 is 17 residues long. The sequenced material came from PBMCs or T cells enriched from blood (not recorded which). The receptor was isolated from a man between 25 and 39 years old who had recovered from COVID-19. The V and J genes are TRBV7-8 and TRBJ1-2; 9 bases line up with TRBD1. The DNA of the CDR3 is TGTGCCAGCAGCTTAGGAGGGACAGGGCGTGGAGGGTACGGCTACACCTTC. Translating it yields CASSLGGTGRGGYGYTF.